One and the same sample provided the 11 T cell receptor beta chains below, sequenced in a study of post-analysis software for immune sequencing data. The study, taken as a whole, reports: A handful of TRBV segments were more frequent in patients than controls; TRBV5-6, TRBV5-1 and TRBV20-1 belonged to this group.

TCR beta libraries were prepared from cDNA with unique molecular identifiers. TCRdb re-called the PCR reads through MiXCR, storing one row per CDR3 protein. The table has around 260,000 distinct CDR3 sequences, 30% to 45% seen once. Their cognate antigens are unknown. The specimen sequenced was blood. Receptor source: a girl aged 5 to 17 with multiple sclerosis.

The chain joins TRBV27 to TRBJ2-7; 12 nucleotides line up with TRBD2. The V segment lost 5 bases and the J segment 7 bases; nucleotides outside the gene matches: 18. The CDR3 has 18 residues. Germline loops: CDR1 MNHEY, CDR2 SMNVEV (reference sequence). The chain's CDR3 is CASSTGTSGRSSYNEQYF. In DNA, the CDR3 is TGTGCCAGCAGTACCGGGACTAGCGGGCGAAGCTCCTACAATGAGCAGTACTTC.

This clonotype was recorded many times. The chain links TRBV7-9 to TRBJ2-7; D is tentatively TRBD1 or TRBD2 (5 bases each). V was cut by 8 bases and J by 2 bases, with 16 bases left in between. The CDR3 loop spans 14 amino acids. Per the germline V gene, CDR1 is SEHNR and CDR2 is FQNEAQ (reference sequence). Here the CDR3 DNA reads TGTGCCAGCGGCCGGGACGCGCCCCCCTACGAGCAGTACTTC. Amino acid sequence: CASGRDAPPYEQYF.

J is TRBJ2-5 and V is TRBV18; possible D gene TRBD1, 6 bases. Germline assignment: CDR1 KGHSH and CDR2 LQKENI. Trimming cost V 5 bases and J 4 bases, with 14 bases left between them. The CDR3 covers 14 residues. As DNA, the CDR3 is TGTGCCAGCTCAAACCGGGACACTAGAGAGACCCAGTACTTC. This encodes CASSNRDTRETQYF. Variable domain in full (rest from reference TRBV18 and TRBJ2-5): NAGVMQNPRHLVRRRGQEARLRCSPMKGHSHVYWYRQLPEEGLKFMVYLQKENIIDESGMPKERFSAEFPKEGPSILRIQQVVRGDSAAYFCASSNRDTRETQYFGPGTRLLVL.

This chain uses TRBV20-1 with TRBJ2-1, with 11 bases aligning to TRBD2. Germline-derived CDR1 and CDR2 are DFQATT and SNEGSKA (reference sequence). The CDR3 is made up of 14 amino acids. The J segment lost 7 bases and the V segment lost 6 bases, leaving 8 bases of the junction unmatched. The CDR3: CSAQLAGEANEQFF. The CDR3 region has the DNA TGCAGTGCCCAACTAGCGGGAGAGGCGAATGAGCAGTTCTTC.

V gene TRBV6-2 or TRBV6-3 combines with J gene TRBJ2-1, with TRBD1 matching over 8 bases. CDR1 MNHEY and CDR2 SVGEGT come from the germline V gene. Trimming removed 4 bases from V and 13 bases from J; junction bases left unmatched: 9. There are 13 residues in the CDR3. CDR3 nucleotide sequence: TGTGCCAGCAGTTGGGCAGACAGGGGAGTTCAGTTCTTC. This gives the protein CASSWADRGVQFF.

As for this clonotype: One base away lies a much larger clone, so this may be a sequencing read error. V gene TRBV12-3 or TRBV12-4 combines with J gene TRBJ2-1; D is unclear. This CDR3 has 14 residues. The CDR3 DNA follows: TGTGCCAGCAGTTCTGCGAGCTCCTACGATGAGCAGTTCTTC. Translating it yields CASSSASSYDEQFF.

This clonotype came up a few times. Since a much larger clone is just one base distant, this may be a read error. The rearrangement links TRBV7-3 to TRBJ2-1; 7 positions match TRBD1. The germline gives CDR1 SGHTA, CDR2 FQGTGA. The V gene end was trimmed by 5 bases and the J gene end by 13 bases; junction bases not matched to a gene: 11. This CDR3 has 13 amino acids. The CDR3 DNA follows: TGTGCCAGCAGCCAGGGGGTAGGGGAGACCCAGTTCTTC. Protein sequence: CASSQGVGETQFF. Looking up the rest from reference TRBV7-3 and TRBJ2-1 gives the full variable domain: GAGVSQTPSNKVTEKGKYVELRCDPISGHTALYWYRQSLGQGPEFLIYFQGTGAADDSGLPNDRFFAVRPEGSVSTLKIQRTERGDSAVYLCASSQGVGETQFFGPGTRLTVL.

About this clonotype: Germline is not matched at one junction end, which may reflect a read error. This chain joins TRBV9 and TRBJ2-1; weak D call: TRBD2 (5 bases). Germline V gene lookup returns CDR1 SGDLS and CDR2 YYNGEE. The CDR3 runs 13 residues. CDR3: CASSMTTANERFF. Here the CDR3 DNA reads TGTGCCAGCAGCATGACTACGGCGAATGAGCGGTTCTTC.

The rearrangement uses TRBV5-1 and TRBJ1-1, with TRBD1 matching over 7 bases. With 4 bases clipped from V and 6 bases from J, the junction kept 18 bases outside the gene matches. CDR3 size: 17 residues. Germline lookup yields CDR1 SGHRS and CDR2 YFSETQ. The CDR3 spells CASSPHGPGQRASEAFF. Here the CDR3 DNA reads TGCGCCAGCAGCCCGCATGGACCGGGACAGAGGGCGTCTGAAGCTTTCTTT.

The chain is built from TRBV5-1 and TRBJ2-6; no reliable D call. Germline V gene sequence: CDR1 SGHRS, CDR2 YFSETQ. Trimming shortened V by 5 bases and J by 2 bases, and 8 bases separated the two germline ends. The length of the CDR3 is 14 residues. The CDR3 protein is CASRSQAGANVLTF. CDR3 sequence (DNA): TGCGCCAGCAGATCGCAGGCTGGGGCCAACGTCCTGACTTTC.

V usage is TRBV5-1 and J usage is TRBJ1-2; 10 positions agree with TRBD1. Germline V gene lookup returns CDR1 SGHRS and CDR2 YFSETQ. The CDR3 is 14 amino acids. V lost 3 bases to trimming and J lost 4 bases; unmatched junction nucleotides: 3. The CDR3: CASSWDRGGYGYTF. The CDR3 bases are TGCGCCAGCAGCTGGGACAGGGGCGGCTATGGCTACACCTTC.